One sample yielded the 3 T cell receptor beta chains listed below, sequenced in a study of cytomegalovirus exposure and HLA in healthy donors. Primers: 60 Vbeta forward and 13 Jbeta reverse. Sequencing used immunoSEQ multiplex PCR; TCRdb keeps in-frame clones, though not all of them. Among about 100,000 clones listed, approximately 76% were seen once. Sequenced material: PBMCs. These receptors came from a man between 35 and 55 years old in good health and CMV-seropositive.

The V call is TRBV29-1, the J call TRBJ1-5, with 7 nucleotides matching TRBD1. J was trimmed by 3 bases and V by 3 bases; bases with no gene match: 5. There are 14 residues in the CDR3. Germline V gene lookup returns CDR1 SQVTM and CDR2 ANQGSEA. The CDR3 sequence is CSVEGDSYNQPQHF. The CDR3 DNA is TGCAGCGTTGAGGGGGACAGCTACAATCAGCCCCAGCATTTT.

This clone has at least ten counts. The chain has TRBV2 and TRBJ2-7; 7 bases match TRBD1. This CDR3 spans 16 amino acids. The germline V gene encodes CDR1 SNHLY and CDR2 FYNNEI. V was pared by 6 bases and J by 0 bases, with 11 bases of the junction left unmatched. CDR3 sequence (DNA): TGTGCCAGCAGAGGGACAGTAGAGGTCAGCTCCTACGAGCAGTACTTC. This codes for CASRGTVEVSSYEQYF. The entire variable domain, with the rest obtained from reference TRBV2 and TRBJ2-7, is as follows: EPEVTQTPSHQVTQMGQEVILRCVPISNHLYFYWYRQILGQKVEFLVSFYNNEISEKSEIFDDQFSVERPDGSNFTLKIRSTKLEDSAMYFCASRGTVEVSSYEQYFGPGTRLTVT.

This chain links TRBV12-5 with TRBJ2-2; possible D gene TRBD1, 6 bases. The germline V gene has CDR1 LGHNT and CDR2 FRNRAP. The CDR3 has 16 amino acids. V was cut by 2 bases and J by 4 bases, with 14 bases left in between. In DNA form, the CDR3 reads TGTGCTAGTGGTTTGTGGGTCAGGGGAGCCACCGGGGAGCTGTTTTTT. Its protein is CASGLWVRGATGELFF. Using reference TRBV12-5 and TRBJ2-2 for the parts outside the CDR3, the full variable domain is DARVTQTPRHKVTEMGQEVTMRCQPILGHNTVFWYRQTMMQGLELLAYFRNRAPLDDSGMPKDRFSAEMPDATLATLKIQPSEPRDSAVYFCASGLWVRGATGELFFGEGSRLTVL.